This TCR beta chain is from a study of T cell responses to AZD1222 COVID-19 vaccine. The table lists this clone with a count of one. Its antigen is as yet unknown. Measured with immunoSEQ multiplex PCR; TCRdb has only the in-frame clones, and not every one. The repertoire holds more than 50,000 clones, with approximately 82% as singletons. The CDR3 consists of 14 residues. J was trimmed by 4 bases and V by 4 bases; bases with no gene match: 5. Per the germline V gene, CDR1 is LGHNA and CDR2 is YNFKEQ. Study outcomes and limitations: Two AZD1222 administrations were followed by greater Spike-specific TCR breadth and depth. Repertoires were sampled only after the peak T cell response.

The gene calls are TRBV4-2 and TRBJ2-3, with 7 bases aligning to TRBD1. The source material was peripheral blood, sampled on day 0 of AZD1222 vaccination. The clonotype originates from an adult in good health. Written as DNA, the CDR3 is TGTGCCAGCAGCCCCGGTCAGGGGGCAGATACGCAGTATTTT. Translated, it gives CASSPGQGADTQYF.